This TCR beta chain was sequenced during a study of control samples from healthy donors and cancer patients. Profiled with immunoSEQ multiplex PCR; TCRdb holds only in-frame clones, not every one. The sample lists 400,000 to 500,000 clones, 80% to 95% occurring once. In the case of this clone: A junction boundary mismatches the germline segment, possibly from a read error.

The sample consisted of PBMCs. The source is a man aged 40-49 years with head and neck cancer.

CDR3 protein: CASSLDASQETQYF. CDR3 nucleotide sequence: TGTGCTAGCAGCTTAGACGCCAGTCAAGAGACCCAGTACTTC. This sequence joins TRBV7-7 and TRBJ2-5; D not resolved. The CDR3 is 14 amino acids. Germline V gene lookup returns CDR1 SSHAT and CDR2 FNYEAQ (reference sequence).